Described below is a single T cell receptor (beta chain) sequence and its context. Its antigen is currently not known. Per-base qualities were not stored, and no clone one base away is much larger. TCRbeta CDR3 regions were amplified from genomic DNA by means of the immunoSEQ Assay, a bias-controlled multiplex PCR. Turning to the authors' computational methods: The number of nucleated cells in each sample was estimated from the amplification of reference gene primers within the assay. To quantify the absolute abundance of each unique TCRbeta CDR3 rearrangement, sequence reads were collapsed and filtered. Productive Simpson clonality was computed per sample as the square root of Simpson's diversity index over productive rearrangements. TCRdb retrieved this table from immuneACCESS and kept in-frame rearrangements only. Not all clones are present; in checked studies, unresolved V genes account for under half, and no reason is known for the remainder. V and J calls and clone size are copied from that table; D and trimming were computed from the DNA. The sample table holds 250,000 to 350,000 clones, of which 84% were seen once. The top ten hold roughly 1.5% of the sample.

At one collaborating source in Seattle, patients were enrolled during active infection and were followed longitudinally through the course of disease. Each collaborating institution followed its own protocols to collect whole blood in K2EDTA tubes. For TCRbeta analysis, collaborators shipped samples in one of three forms: frozen whole blood, isolated PBMCs, or DNA extracted from either of those sample types. This entry belongs to a study of blood T cell repertoires in COVID-19 (TCRdb year 2020). Notes on the research overall: The collaborator samples originated in the United States, Italy and Spain and spanned the acute and convalescent phases of COVID-19. The prospective study material was composed of cDNA or gDNA derived from T cells, B-cell-depleted T cells, or PBMCs. The dataset comprised deeply sampled blood TCRbeta repertoires from subjects exposed to, actively infected with, or recovered from COVID-19. A freely available public database, intended as a resource for researchers studying the immune response to SARS-CoV-2, is where the repertoires were released. Samples were obtained from the ongoing ImmuneRACE study (first 160 participants) and from 1,254 subjects provided by 6 global collaborators. Nearly every sample came with metadata listing a de-identified subject ID, COVID-19 status, age in years and sex. Where available, HLA class I and class II types were obtained from metadata supplied by the sample provider rather than from assay-based typing. Study-wide findings and limitations: The quantity of clinical and demographic metadata differed by source and by participant and was supplied without curation.

The CDR3 has 15 amino acids, counting the end cysteine and phenylalanine. Just CDR3 DNA is preserved here, 45 bases in frame from base 1. Trimmed from V: 3 bases; trimmed from J: 1 base; junction bases lacking a gene match: 4. Based on the germline V gene, the CDR1 and CDR2 sequences are ENHRY and SYGVKD. This TCR was recovered from a human donor with COVID-19, enrolled during active disease. The donor label of this sample is uncertain. Source material: peripheral blood. This chain is built from TRBV10-3 and TRBJ1-1; the junction holds 8 bases that match TRBD1. Here is the DNA: TGTGCCATCAGTGATTTGGGGACAGGGAACACTGAAGCTTTCTTT. Its protein is CAISDLGTGNTEAFF.